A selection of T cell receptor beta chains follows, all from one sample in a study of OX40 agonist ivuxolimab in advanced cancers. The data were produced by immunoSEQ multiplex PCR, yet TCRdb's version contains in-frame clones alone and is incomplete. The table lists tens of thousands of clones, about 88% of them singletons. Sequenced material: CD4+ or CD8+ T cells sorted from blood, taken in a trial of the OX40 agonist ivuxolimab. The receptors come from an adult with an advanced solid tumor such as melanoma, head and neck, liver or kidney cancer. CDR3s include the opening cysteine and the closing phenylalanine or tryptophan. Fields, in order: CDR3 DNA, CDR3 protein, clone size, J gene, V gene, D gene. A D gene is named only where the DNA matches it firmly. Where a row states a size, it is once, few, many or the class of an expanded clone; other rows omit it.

TGTGCCAGCAGTTTTTTAAACACCGGGGAGCTGTTTTTT | CASSFLNTGELFF | . | TRBJ2-2 | TRBV27 | .
TGTGCCAGCAGCTTATTGGGGGGCGGCACAGATACGCAGTATTTT | CASSLLGGGTDTQYF | . | TRBJ2-3 | TRBV7-6 | .
TGTGCCAGCAGCTGGGGGACAGGGAACACTGAAGCTTTCTTT | CASSWGTGNTEAFF | . | TRBJ1-1 | TRBV28 | TRBD1
TGTGCCAGCAGTCCTACAGGGCTCTATGGCTACACCTTC | CASSPTGLYGYTF | . | TRBJ1-2 | TRBV27 | .
TGTGCCAGCAGCTTAGCTTCGAGAGCGGGATCATACGAGCAGTACTTC | CASSLASRAGSYEQYF | . | TRBJ2-7 | TRBV11-2 | TRBD2
TGCGCCAGCAGCCCGGTGACCGACGCCGAGCAGTACTTC | CASSPVTDAEQYF | . | TRBJ2-7 | TRBV4-3 | .
TGTGCCAGCAGTCCGTTAGCGGGAGGGTACTACGAGCAGTACTTC | CASSPLAGGYYEQYF | . | TRBJ2-7 | TRBV28 | TRBD2
TGTGCCAGTAGTCCCTCAGGACTAGCGGGGAGCTCCTACGAGCAGTACTTC | CASSPSGLAGSSYEQYF | once | TRBJ2-7 | TRBV19 | TRBD2
TGTGCCAGCAGCCATGCGGGCCACTTGCAGTTCTTC | CASSHAGHLQFF | once | TRBJ2-1 | TRBV14 | .
TGTGCCATCAGTGAGCCCCAACAGGGGTCCCCTAAGGGGGAAAACATTCAGTACTTC | CAISEPQQGSPKGENIQYF | . | TRBJ2-4 | TRBV10-3 | TRBD1
TGTGCCAGCAGTTTTCCGGGACTACGATCTTATGCCGCGGACTACGAGCAGTACTTC | CASSFPGLRSYAADYEQYF | . | TRBJ2-7 | TRBV28 | TRBD2
TGTGCCAGCAGCAGACTAGCTGCTCGCTACAATGAGCAGTTCTTC | CASSRLAARYNEQFF | once | TRBJ2-1 | TRBV9 | TRBD2
TGTGCCAGCAGCCCAACCGGACAGTACAATGAGCAGTTCTTC | CASSPTGQYNEQFF | . | TRBJ2-1 | TRBV9 | .
TGTGCCCGCCGTCCTGTCACGGAGACCCAGTACTTC | CARRPVTETQYF | . | TRBJ2-5 | TRBV7-9 | .
TGTGCCAGCAGCGTAGATGGCAGGTCGAACAATGAGCAGTTCTTC | CASSVDGRSNNEQFF | . | TRBJ2-1 | TRBV9 | .
TGCGCCAGCAGCCAAGACGGGGGACAGGCGGGAAATCAGCCCCAGCATTTT | CASSQDGGQAGNQPQHF | . | TRBJ1-5 | TRBV4-1 | TRBD1
TGTGCCAGCAGCGATTTAAACACCATATATTTT | CASSDLNTIYF | . | TRBJ1-3 | TRBV9 | .
TGTGCCAGCAGCTTAGGGGACTCACCATCATACGAGCAGTACTTC | CASSLGDSPSYEQYF | few | TRBJ2-7 | TRBV7-9 | .
TGTGCCTGGAAGTTGACAGGGGGCGAGCCCCAGCATTTT | CAWKLTGGEPQHF | . | TRBJ1-5 | TRBV30 | TRBD1
TGTGCCATCAGAGAGGGGGCAGAGTACGAGCAGTACTTC | CAIREGAEYEQYF | . | TRBJ2-7 | TRBV10-3 | TRBD1
TGTGCCAGCAGCTGGGTAACAGGGGAATTCTACAATGAGCAGTTCTTC | CASSWVTGEFYNEQFF | . | TRBJ2-1 | TRBV11-3 | TRBD1
TGTGCCAGCAGTCCGCGCAGACCCTACGAGCAGTACTTC | CASSPRRPYEQYF | . | TRBJ2-7 | TRBV27 | .
TGCAGCGCTGCAGCTAGCGGGATCCCTTACGAGCAGTACTTC | CSAAASGIPYEQYF | . | TRBJ2-7 | TRBV29-1 | TRBD2
TGCGCCAGCAGCCAAGAATGGCAGGGGGCCTATGGCTACACCTTC | CASSQEWQGAYGYTF | . | TRBJ1-2 | TRBV4-1 | TRBD1
TGTGCCAGCAGTCCCCCTGGGGCCGGCAATCAGCCCCAGCATTTT | CASSPPGAGNQPQHF | . | TRBJ1-5 | TRBV2 | .
TGCGCCAGCAGCCCCCGACAGTTCGCGAACACCGGGGAGCTGTTTTTT | CASSPRQFANTGELFF | . | TRBJ2-2 | TRBV4-1 | .
TGTGCCAGCAGCTTAGGGGGGGGCAGGGTAGACGGGCAGTACTTC | CASSLGGGRVDGQYF | . | TRBJ2-7 | TRBV7-2 | .
TGTGCCAGCAGCCGGACAGGTGACCTCTATGGCTACACCTTC | CASSRTGDLYGYTF | . | TRBJ1-2 | TRBV4-2 | TRBD1
TGCGCCAGCAGCCCGGGACTAGCGGGGGAGTTGGAGGAGCAGTACTTC | CASSPGLAGELEEQYF | . | TRBJ2-7 | TRBV4-1 | TRBD2
TGTGCCAGCAGTTTAACGCAGGGGGAGCATTTT | CASSLTQGEHF | . | TRBJ1-5 | TRBV27 | TRBD1
TGTGCCAGCAGTCTAGCGGGAACGACCTACAATGAGCAGTTCTTC | CASSLAGTTYNEQFF | once | TRBJ2-1 | TRBV27 | TRBD2
TGTGCCAGCAGCCAAGAAGGTCAGGTATTCCATGAGCAGTTCTTC | CASSQEGQVFHEQFF | . | TRBJ2-1 | TRBV4-2 | .
TGTGCCAGCAGTTACTCCGAGGGCCTACAGCAGTACTTC | CASSYSEGLQQYF | . | TRBJ2-7 | TRBV6-5 | .
TGTGCCAGCAGCTTCGGGACTAGCGGAACAGATACGCAGTATTTT | CASSFGTSGTDTQYF | . | TRBJ2-3 | TRBV7-3 | TRBD2
TGTGCCAGCAGCCAAGATTTGGACAGGAGTTATCAGCCCCAGCATTTT | CASSQDLDRSYQPQHF | few | TRBJ1-5 | TRBV4-2 | TRBD1
TGTGCCAGCAGTTTAGGGAGCGAGCAGTACTTC | CASSLGSEQYF | . | TRBJ2-7 | TRBV27 | .
TGTGCCAGCAGAGAGGGACAGGGAGGAAATGAAAAACTGTTTTTT | CASREGQGGNEKLFF | . | TRBJ1-4 | TRBV6-6 | TRBD1
TGTGCCAGCAGCCAAGACAGGGTGGACCAGCCCCAGCATTTT | CASSQDRVDQPQHF | . | TRBJ1-5 | TRBV7-9 | TRBD1
TGTGCCAGCAGCTTAGTACTAGGGACAGACAGGTCAATGGCCTACGAGCAGTACTTC | CASSLVLGTDRSMAYEQYF | once | TRBJ2-7 | TRBV7-6 | TRBD1
TGTGCCAGCAGCTCGGACTCCAGGAACATTCAGTACTTC | CASSSDSRNIQYF | . | TRBJ2-4 | TRBV7-3 | .
TGTGCCAGCAGCCTTCGGAACAATGAGCAGTTCTTC | CASSLRNNEQFF | . | TRBJ2-1 | TRBV13 | .
TGTGCCAGCAGTGTACAATCGGGGAACACCGGGGAGCTGTTTTTT | CASSVQSGNTGELFF | once | TRBJ2-2 | TRBV28 | .
TGTGCCACCAGCGGAGAGCTAGCGGGAGCTAGCACAGATACGCAGTATTTT | CATSGELAGASTDTQYF | once | TRBJ2-3 | TRBV15 | TRBD2
TGTGCCAGCACAGACGAAGACCCTAACTATGGCTACACCTTC | CASTDEDPNYGYTF | . | TRBJ1-2 | TRBV6-6 | .
TGTGCCAGCAGTTTAGGGCAGGGGGGCGAGCAGTACTTC | CASSLGQGGEQYF | . | TRBJ2-7 | TRBV28 | .
TGTGCCAGCAGCGTAGAGACTAGCGGGAGTAGGCAGTACTTC | CASSVETSGSRQYF | . | TRBJ2-7 | TRBV9 | TRBD2
TGTGCCAGCAGCTTGGCGGACAGGAAGGACTATGGCTACACCTTC | CASSLADRKDYGYTF | . | TRBJ1-2 | TRBV5-6 | TRBD1
TGTGCCAGCAGTTTAGCGGCAGGCCCTTACTATGGCTACACCTTC | CASSLAAGPYYGYTF | . | TRBJ1-2 | TRBV27 | .
TGTGCCAGCAGTTTTGTAAAGGGGTCATCAGATACGCAGTATTTT | CASSFVKGSSDTQYF | . | TRBJ2-3 | TRBV27 | .
TGTGCCAGCAGCCTAAGACTAGCGCCCTCTGGGGCCAACGTCCTGACTTTC | CASSLRLAPSGANVLTF | . | TRBJ2-6 | TRBV5-6 | TRBD2
TGCGCCAGCAGCCAAGCGACTAGCGGTGCCTACAATGAGCAGTTCTTC | CASSQATSGAYNEQFF | . | TRBJ2-1 | TRBV4-1 | TRBD2
TGTGCCAGCAGCCCACAGGGCGGGACCTGGGGCAATGAGCAGTTCTTC | CASSPQGGTWGNEQFF | . | TRBJ2-1 | TRBV7-2 | .